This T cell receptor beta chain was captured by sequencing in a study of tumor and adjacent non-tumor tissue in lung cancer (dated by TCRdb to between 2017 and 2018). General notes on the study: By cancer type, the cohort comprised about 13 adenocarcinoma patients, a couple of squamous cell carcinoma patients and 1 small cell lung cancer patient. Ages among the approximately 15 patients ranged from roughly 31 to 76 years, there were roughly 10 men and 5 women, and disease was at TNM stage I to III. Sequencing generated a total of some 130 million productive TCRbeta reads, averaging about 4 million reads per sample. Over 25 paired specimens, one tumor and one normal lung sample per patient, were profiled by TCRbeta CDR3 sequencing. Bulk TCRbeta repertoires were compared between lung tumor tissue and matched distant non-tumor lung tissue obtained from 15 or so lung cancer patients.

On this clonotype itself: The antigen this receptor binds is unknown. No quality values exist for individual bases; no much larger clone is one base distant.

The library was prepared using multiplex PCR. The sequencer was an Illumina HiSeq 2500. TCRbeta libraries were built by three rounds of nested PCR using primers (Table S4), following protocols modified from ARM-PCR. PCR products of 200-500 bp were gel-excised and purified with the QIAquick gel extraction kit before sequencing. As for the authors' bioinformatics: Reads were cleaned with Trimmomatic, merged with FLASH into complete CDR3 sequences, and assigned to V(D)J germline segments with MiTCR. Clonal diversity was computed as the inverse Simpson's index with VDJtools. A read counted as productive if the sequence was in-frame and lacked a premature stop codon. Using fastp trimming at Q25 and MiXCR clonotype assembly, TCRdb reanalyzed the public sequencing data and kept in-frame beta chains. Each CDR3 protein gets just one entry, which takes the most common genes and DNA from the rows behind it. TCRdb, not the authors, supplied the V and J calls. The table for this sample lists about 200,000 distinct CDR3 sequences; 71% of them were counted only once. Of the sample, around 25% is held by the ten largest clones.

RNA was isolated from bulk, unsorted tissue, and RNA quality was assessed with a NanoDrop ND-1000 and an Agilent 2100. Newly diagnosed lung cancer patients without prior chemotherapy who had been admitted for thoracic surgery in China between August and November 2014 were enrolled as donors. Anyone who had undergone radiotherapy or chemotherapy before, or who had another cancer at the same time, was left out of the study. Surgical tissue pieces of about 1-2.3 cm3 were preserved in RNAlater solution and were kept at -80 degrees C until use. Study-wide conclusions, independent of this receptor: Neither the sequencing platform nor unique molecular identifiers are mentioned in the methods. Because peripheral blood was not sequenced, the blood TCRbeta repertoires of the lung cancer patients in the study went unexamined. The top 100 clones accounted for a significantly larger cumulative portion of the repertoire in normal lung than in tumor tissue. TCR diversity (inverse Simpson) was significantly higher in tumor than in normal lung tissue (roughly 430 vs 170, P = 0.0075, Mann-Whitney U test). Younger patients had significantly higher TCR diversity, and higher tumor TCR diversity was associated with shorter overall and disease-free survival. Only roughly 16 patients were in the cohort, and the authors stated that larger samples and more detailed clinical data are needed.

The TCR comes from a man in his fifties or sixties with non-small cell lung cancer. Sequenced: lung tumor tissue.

The CDR3 reads CASSSVFYDGQFF. The nucleotide sequence reads as follows: TGTGCCAGCAGCTCTGTATTTTACGATGGGCAGTTCTTC. The rearrangement joined TRBV11-2 to TRBJ2-1, with no confident D gene call. A distance of 16 bases separates the germline ends of V and J, which lose 4 bases and 12 bases respectively. CDR1 and CDR2, looked up from the germline V gene, are SGHAT and FQNNGV. From its cysteine to its phenylalanine, the CDR3 spans 13 amino acids. The only DNA kept is the CDR3, 39 bases in frame from the first base. This CDR3, with the reference TRBV11-2 and TRBJ2-1 proteins standing in past its ends, gives the full variable domain EAGVAQSPRYKIIEKRQSVAFWCNPISGHATLYWYQQILGQGPKLLIQFQNNGVVDDSQLPKDRFSAERLKGVDSTLKIQPAKLEDSAVYLCASSSVFYDGQFFGPGTRLTVL.